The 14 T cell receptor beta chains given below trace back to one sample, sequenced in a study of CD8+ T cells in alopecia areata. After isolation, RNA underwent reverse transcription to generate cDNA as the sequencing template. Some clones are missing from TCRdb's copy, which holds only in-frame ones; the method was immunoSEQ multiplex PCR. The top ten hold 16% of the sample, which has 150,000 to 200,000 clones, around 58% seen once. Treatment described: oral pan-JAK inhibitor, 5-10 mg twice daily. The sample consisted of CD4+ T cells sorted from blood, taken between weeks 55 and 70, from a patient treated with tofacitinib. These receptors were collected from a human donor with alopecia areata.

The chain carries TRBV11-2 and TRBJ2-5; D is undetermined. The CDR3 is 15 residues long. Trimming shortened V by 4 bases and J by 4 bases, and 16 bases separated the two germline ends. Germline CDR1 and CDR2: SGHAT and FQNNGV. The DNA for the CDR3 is TGTGCCAGCAGCTCCCTACGAGCGTGGGGAGAGACCCAGTACTTC. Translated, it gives CASSSLRAWGETQYF. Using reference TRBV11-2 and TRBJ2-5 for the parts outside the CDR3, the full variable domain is EAGVAQSPRYKIIEKRQSVAFWCNPISGHATLYWYQQILGQGPKLLIQFQNNGVVDDSQLPKDRFSAERLKGVDSTLKIQPAKLEDSAVYLCASSSLRAWGETQYFGPGTRLLVL.

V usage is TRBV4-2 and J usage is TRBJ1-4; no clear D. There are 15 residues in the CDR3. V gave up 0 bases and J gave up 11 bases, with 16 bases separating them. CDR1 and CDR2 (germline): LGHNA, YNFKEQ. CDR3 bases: TGTGCCAGCAGCCAAGATAGTGGAGGGAATGCGAAACTGTTTTTT. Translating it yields CASSQDSGGNAKLFF.

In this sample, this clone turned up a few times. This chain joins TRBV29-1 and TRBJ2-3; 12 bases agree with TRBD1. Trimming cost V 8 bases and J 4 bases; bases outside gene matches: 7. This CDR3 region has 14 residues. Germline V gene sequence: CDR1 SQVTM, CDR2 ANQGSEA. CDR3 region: CSSRGTGGADTQYF. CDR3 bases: TGCAGCTCACGGGGGACAGGGGGCGCAGATACGCAGTATTTT.

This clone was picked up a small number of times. CDR3 DNA sequence: TGTGCCAGCAGCTCCGCGGGGGTAGCGTCCGAGCAGTACTTC. Protein sequence: CASSSAGVASEQYF. The chain uses TRBV9 and TRBJ2-7; 7 bases match TRBD2. The germline V gene has CDR1 SGDLS and CDR2 YYNGEE. CDR3 length: 14 amino acids. J lost 6 bases, V lost 4 bases, and 10 bases had no gene match. Full variable domain (rest looked up from reference TRBV9 and TRBJ2-7): DSGVTQTPKHLITATGQRVTLRCSPRSGDLSVYWYQQSLDQGLQFLIQYYNGEERAKGNILERFSAQQFPDLHSELNLSSLELGDSALYFCASSSAGVASEQYFGPGTRLTVT.

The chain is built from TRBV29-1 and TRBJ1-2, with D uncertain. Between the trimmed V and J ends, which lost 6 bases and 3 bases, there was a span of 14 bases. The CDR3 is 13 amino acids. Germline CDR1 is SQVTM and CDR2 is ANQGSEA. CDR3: CSVREAQYYGYTF. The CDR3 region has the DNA TGCAGCGTCCGGGAGGCACAGTACTATGGCTACACCTTC.

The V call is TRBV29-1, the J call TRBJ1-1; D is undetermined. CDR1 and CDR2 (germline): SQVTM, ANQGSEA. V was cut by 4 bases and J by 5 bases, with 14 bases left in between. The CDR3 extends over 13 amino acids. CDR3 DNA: TGCAGCGTTGTATGGGGTGGACCGACTGAAGCTTTCTTT. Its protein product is CSVVWGGPTEAFF.

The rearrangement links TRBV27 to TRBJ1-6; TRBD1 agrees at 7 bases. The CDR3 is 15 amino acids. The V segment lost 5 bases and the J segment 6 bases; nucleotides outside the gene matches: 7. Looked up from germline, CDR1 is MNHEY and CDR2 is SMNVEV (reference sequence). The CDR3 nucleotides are TGTGCCAGCAGTGAACGGACAGGCTTTAATTCACCCCTCCACTTT. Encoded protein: CASSERTGFNSPLHF.

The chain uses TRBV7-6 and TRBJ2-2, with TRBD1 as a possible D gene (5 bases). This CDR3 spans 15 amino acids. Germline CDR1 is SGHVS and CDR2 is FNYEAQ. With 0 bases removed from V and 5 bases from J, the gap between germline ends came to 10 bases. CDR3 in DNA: TGTGCCAGCAGCTTAGCCGGCAGGGCTACCGGGGAGCTGTTTTTT. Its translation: CASSLAGRATGELFF.

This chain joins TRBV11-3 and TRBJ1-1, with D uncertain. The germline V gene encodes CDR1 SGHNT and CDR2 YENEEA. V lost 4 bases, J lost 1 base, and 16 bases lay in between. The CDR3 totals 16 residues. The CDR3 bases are TGTGCCAGCAGCTCCGCCTGGACGGGCGAGAACACTGAAGCTTTCTTT. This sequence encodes CASSSAWTGENTEAFF.

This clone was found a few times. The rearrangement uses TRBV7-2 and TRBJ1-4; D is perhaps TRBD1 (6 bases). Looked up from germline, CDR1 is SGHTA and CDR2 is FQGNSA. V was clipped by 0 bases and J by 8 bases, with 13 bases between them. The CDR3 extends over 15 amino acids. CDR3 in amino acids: CASSLARGLSEKLFF. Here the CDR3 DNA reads TGTGCCAGCAGCTTAGCGCGGGGGCTTTCAGAAAAACTGTTTTTT.

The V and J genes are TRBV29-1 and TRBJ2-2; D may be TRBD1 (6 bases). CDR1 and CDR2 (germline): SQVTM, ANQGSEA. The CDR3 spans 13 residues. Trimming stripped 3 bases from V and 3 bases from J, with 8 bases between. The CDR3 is CSVDAGDTGELFF. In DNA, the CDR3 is TGCAGCGTTGATGCAGGGGACACCGGGGAGCTGTTTTTT.

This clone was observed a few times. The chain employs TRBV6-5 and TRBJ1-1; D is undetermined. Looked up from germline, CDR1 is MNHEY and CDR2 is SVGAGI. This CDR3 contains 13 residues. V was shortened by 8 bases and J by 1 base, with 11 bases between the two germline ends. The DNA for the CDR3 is TGTGCCAGCCGACGGAATCGGAACACTGAAGCTTTCTTT. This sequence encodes CASRRNRNTEAFF.

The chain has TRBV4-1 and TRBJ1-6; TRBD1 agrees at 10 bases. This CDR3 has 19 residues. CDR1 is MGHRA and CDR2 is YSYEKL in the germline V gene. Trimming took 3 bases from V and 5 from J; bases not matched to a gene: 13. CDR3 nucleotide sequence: TGCGCCAGCAGCCACCCCATCGGGAGACAGGGGGCCCATAATTCACCCCTCCACTTT. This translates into CASSHPIGRQGAHNSPLHF.

The CDR3 spells CASSPRQGAHEQYF. CDR3 in DNA: TGTGCCAGCAGTCCGCGACAGGGAGCTCACGAGCAGTACTTC. The V gene is TRBV27, the J gene TRBJ2-7, with 7 bases identical to TRBD1. From germline, CDR1 is MNHEY and CDR2 SMNVEV (reference sequence). The CDR3 runs to 14 residues. The trim removed 5 bases at V and 5 bases at J, leaving 9 bases unmatched.